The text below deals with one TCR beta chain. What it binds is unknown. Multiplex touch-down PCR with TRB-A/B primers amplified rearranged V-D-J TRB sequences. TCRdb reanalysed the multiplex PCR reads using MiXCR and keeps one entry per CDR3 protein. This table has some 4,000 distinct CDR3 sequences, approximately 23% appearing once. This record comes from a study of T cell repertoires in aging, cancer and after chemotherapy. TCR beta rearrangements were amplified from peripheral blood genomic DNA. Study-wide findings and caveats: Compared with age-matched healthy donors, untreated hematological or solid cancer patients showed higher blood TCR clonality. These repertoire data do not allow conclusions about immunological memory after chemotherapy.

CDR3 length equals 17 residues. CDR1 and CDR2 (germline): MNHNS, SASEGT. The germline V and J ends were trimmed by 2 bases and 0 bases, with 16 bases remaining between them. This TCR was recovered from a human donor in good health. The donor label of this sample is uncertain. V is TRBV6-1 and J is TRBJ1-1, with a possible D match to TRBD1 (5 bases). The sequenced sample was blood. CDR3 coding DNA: TGTGCCAGCAGTGAAACTAGCGGGGGGTACATGAACACTGAAGCTTTCTTT. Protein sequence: CASSETSGGYMNTEAFF.